Listed here are 5 T cell receptor beta chains from one sample, sequenced in a study of molecular identifiers for immune sequencing clone quantification. In TCRdb, the PCR reads were re-called with MiXCR into one record per CDR3 protein. The sample comprises roughly 300,000 distinct CDR3 sequences, roughly 23% of which are singletons, and roughly 0.7% rests with the top ten. The source material was naive CD8+ T cells from blood, with Jurkat cell RNA spiked in. Subset reported: FACS-sorted CD8+CD4-CCR7+CD45RA+ naive T cells. All receptors derive from a human donor in good health. Some libraries in this study had Jurkat cell RNA spiked in.

As regards this clonotype: A much larger clone lies one base from this, so it may be a read error. The conserved final phenylalanine or tryptophan is absent from the CDR3, which likely points to a read error. V is TRBV19 and J is TRBJ1-1; D unclear. Looked up from germline, CDR1 is LNHDA and CDR2 is SQIVND (reference sequence). The CDR3 is 12 amino acids. V shed 6 bases and J shed 0 bases, with 5 bases lying between them. CDR3 bases: TGTGCCAGTAGGGACCTGAACACTGAAGCTTTCATT. Its translation: CASRDLNTEAFI.

The table lists this clonotype with many counts. V is TRBV6-5 and J is TRBJ1-2; 9 bases are shared with TRBD1. Germline CDR1 and CDR2: MNHEY and SVGAGI. The CDR3 is 16 residues long. V was clipped by 7 bases and J by 5 bases; unmatched bases: 14. Here the CDR3 reads CASTRGTGPTAYGYTF. CDR3 DNA sequence: TGTGCCAGCACCAGAGGGACAGGGCCCACCGCATATGGCTACACCTTC.

This chain joins TRBV5-4 and TRBJ2-7, with D perhaps TRBD1 or TRBD2 (5 bases each). Germline V CDR1 and CDR2: SGHNT, YYREEE (reference sequence). The CDR3 runs 14 residues. V was pared by 3 bases and J by 2 bases, with 12 bases between. The CDR3 sequence: CASSWGTDTYEQYF. The CDR3 coding sequence is TGTGCCAGCAGCTGGGGGACGGATACCTACGAGCAGTACTTC.

As regards this clonotype: This may be a read error, as it is one base from a much larger clone. The V gene is TRBV7-6, the J gene TRBJ2-1; 11 bases are a match to TRBD2. Germline CDR1 and CDR2: SGHVS and FNYEAQ. The CDR3 contains 18 residues. V gave up 3 bases and J gave up 12 bases; unmatched junction bases: 19. The CDR3 loop is CASSFKPLAGGPLDGQFF. CDR3 DNA: TGTGCCAGCAGCTTCAAACCCTTAGCGGGAGGGCCCTTGGATGGGCAGTTCTTC. The complete variable domain, with remaining parts taken from reference TRBV7-6 and TRBJ2-1, reads GAGVSQSPRYKVTKRGQDVALRCDPISGHVSLYWYRQALGQGPEFLTYFNYEAQQDKSGLPNDRFSAERPEGSISTLTIQRTEQRDSAMYRCASSFKPLAGGPLDGQFFGPGTRLTVL.

The J gene is TRBJ1-5, the V gene TRBV12-3 or TRBV12-4; possibly TRBD1 for D (6 bases). The CDR3 has 14 amino acids. With 3 bases removed from V and 4 bases from J, the gap between germline ends came to 10 bases. CDR3 in amino acids: CASSFIGGNQPQHF. CDR3 coding DNA: TGTGCCAGCAGTTTCATAGGGGGTAATCAGCCCCAGCATTTT.